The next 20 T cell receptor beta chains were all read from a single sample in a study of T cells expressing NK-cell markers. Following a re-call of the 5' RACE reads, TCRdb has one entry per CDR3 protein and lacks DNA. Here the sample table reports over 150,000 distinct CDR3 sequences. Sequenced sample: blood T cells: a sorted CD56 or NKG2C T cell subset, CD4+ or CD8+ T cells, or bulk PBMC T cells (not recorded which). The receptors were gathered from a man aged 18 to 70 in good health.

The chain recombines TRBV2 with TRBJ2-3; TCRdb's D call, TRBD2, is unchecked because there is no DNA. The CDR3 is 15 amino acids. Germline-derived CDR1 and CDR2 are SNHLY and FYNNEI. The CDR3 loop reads CASSSAGASTDTQYF. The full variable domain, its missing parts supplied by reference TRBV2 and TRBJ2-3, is EPEVTQTPSHQVTQMGQEVILRCVPISNHLYFYWYRQILGQKVEFLVSFYNNEISEKSEIFDDQFSVERPDGSNFTLKIRSTKLEDSAMYFCASSSAGASTDTQYFGPGTRLTVL.

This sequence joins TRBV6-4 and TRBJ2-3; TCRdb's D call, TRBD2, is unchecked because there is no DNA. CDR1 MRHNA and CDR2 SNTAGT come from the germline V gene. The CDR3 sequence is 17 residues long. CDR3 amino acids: CASSVGGSSDYTDTQYF.

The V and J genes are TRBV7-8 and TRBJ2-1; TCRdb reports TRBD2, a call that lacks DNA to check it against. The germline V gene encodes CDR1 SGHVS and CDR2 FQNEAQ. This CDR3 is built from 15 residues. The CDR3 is CASSLLAGGWDEQFF.

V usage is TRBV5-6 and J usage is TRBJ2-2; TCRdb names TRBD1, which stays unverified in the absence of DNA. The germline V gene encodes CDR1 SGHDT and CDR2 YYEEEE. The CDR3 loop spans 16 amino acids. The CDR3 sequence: CASSLLGQGTSGELFF.

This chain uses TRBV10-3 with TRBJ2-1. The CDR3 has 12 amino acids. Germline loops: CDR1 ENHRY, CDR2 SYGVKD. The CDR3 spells CAISESLGEQFF.

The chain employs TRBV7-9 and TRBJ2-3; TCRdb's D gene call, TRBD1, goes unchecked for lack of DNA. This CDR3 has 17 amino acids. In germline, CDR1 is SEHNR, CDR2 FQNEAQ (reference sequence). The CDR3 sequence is CASSPPLGQGSTDTQYF.

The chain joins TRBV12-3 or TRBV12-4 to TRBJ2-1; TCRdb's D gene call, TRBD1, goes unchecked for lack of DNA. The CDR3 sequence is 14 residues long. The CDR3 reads CASTKGGGYNEQFF.

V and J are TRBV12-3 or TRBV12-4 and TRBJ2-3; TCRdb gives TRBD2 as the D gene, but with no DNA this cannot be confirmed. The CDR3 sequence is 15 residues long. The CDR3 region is CASSSIADSTDTQYF.

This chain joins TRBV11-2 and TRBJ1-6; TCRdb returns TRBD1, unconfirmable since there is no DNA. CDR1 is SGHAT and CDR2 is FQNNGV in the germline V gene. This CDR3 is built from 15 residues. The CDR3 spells CASSLAFLGVSPLHF.

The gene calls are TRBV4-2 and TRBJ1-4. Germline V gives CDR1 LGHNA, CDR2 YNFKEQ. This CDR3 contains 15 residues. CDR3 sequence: CASSQDMGWDEKLFF.

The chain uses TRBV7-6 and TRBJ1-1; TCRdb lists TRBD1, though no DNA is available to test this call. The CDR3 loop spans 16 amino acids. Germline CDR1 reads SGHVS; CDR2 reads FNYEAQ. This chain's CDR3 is CASSAEGQKVNTEAFF.

This chain's CDR3 is CATSNFRDRHTDTQYF. This chain joins TRBV15 and TRBJ2-3; without DNA, the TCRdb call of TRBD1 cannot be checked. Looked up from germline, CDR1 is LNHNV and CDR2 is YYDKDF (reference sequence). The CDR3 runs to 16 residues.

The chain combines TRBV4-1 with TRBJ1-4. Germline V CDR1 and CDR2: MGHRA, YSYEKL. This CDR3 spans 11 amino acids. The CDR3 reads CASSGDRKLFF.

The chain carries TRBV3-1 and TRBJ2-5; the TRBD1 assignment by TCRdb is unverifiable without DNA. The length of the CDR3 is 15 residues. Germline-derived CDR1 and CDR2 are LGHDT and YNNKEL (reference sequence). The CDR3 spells CASIIGGRGAETQYF.

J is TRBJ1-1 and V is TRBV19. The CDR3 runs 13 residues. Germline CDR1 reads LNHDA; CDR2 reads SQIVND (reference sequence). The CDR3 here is CASRSRLNTEAFF.

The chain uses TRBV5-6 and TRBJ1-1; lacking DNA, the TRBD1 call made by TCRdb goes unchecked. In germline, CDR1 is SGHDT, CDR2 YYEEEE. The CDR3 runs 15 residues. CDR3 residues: CASSLIPDRDTEAFF.

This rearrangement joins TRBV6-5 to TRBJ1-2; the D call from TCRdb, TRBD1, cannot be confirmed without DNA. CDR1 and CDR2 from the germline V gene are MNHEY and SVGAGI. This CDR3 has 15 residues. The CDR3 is CASSYDAGGVYGYTF.

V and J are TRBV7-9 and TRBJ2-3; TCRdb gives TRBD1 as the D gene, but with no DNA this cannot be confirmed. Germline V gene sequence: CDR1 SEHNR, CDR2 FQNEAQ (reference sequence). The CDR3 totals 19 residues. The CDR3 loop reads CASSYPGTGGSLVTDTQYF.

CDR3 protein: CASSQEEGDNYEQYF. This chain joins TRBV4-2 and TRBJ2-7; the TRBD1 assignment by TCRdb is unverifiable without DNA. Germline V gene sequence: CDR1 LGHNA, CDR2 YNFKEQ. The CDR3 is 15 residues long.

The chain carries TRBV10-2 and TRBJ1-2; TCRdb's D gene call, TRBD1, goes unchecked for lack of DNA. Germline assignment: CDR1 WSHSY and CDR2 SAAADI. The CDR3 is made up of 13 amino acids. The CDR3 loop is CASTLDRRDGYTF.